This T cell receptor beta chain was found in a study of Ad26.COV2.S vaccination and SARS-CoV-2 variants. Turning to the study itself: Trial arm assignment for the donor was COV1001 Ad26.COV2.S. Study results and limitations: Post-vaccination spike-specific CD8+ and CD4+ T cell responses reportedly had substantial breadth.

Of note for this clone: Its target is unknown.

Treatment meaning: 19 received Ad26.COV2.S at low or high dose, single or two shots; roughly five received placebo; per-sample allocation not given. After the first vaccine or placebo injection, samples were drawn on day 63. Built on an Ad26 vector, the vaccine expressed Wuhan-strain SARS-CoV-2 spike. Profiling relied on immunoSEQ multiplex PCR, and the TCRdb table lists in-frame clones only, not all of them. The sample shows 400,000 or so clones, less than 90% of them seen only once. The CDR3 length is 14 residues. CDR1 is MNHEY, CDR2 SMNVEV, per germline (reference sequence). V was trimmed by 5 bases and J by 5 bases, leaving 15 bases between them.

The specimen was peripheral blood, collected in a trial of Ad26.COV2.S vaccine versus placebo. The TCR comes from a person aged 18-65 years who received the Ad26.COV2.S COVID-19 vaccine or a placebo. V usage is TRBV27 and J usage is TRBJ1-1, with D hard to call. CDR3 in amino acids: CASSVRPGSTEAFF. As DNA, the CDR3 is TGTGCCAGCAGTGTCCGACCGGGGAGTACTGAAGCTTTCTTT.